The rows below give T cell receptor beta chains drawn from one sample of a study of T-cell memory formation after mild COVID-19. TCRdb passed the 5' RACE reads through MiXCR, listing each CDR3 protein once. The table lists about 190,000 distinct CDR3 sequences, around 19% of them singletons, with 2% to 2.5% in the top ten. Sequencing was done on a sample of PBMCs or a T cell subset sorted from them (not recorded which). The source of these receptors is an adult woman who had mild COVID-19 (a few samples of this study predate the infection). Cell type and time point are not known. The CDR3 runs from the conserved cysteine through the conserved F or W. D genes are given only for firm matches. Rows give clone size only sometimes, using once, few, many, or a class for an expanded clone.

abundance,d_gene,v_gene,j_gene,CDR3aa,CDR3nt
few,NA,TRBV7-6,TRBJ1-5,CASSQSGGSQPQHF,TGTGCCAGCAGCCAAAGTGGGGGGTCTCAGCCCCAGCATTTT
NA,TRBD1,TRBV15,TRBJ1-5,CATSRDRQGAQPQHF,TGTGCCACCAGCAGAGACAGACAGGGGGCTCAGCCCCAGCATTTT
few,NA,TRBV18,TRBJ2-7,CASSPPSEPYEQYF,TGTGCCAGCTCACCACCGTCAGAACCTTACGAGCAGTACTTC
NA,NA,TRBV15,TRBJ2-7,CATSRDRGPSYEQYF,TGTGCCACCAGCAGAGATCGCGGTCCCTCCTACGAGCAGTACTTC
few,NA,TRBV12-3/TRBV12-4,TRBJ2-7,CASSPGGRIVYEQYF,TGTGCCAGCAGCCCTGGGGGACGGATAGTCTACGAGCAGTACTTC
NA,NA,TRBV29-1,TRBJ2-7,CSVGSSPYEQYF,TGCAGCGTTGGGTCGTCCCCCTACGAGCAGTACTTC
few,TRBD1,TRBV6-5,TRBJ1-2,CASSYETGGVYTF,TGTGCCAGCAGTTACGAGACAGGGGGCGTCTACACCTTC
NA,NA,TRBV12-3/TRBV12-4,TRBJ1-3,CASTRGLSSGNTIYF,TGTGCCAGCACCCGAGGCCTGAGCTCTGGAAACACCATATATTTT
few,NA,TRBV5-1,TRBJ2-7,CASSLSTLTYEQYF,TGCGCCAGCAGCCTTTCCACCCTAACCTACGAGCAGTACTTC
NA,TRBD1,TRBV20-1,TRBJ2-7,CSARVVRTGPLYEQYF,TGCAGTGCTAGAGTTGTAAGGACAGGGCCCCTTTACGAGCAGTACTTC
few,NA,TRBV20-1,TRBJ2-3,CSARDLGTSLSTDTQYF,TGCAGTGCTAGAGATCTCGGTACTTCACTTAGCACAGATACGCAGTATTTT
NA,NA,TRBV14,TRBJ2-7,CASSSYSGLNLEQYF,TGTGCCAGCAGTTCCTATTCTGGTCTCAATTTGGAGCAGTACTTC
NA,TRBD1,TRBV7-9,TRBJ2-1,CASSLILRGRESGSYNEQFF,TGTGCCAGCAGCCTAATTCTCAGGGGGCGCGAGAGTGGGTCCTACAATGAGCAGTTCTTC
NA,TRBD2,TRBV29-1,TRBJ2-3,CSVLGTSGPTDTQYF,TGCAGCGTCCTCGGGACTAGCGGACCCACAGATACGCAGTATTTT
NA,TRBD2,TRBV5-1,TRBJ2-5,CASSLGTSGKETQYF,TGCGCCAGCAGCCTCGGGACTAGCGGAAAAGAGACCCAGTACTTC
NA,NA,TRBV5-4,TRBJ2-1,CASSLEMGEQFF,TGTGCCAGCAGCCTCGAGATGGGTGAGCAGTTCTTC
few,NA,TRBV11-2,TRBJ1-1,CASSLSGHLNTEAFF,TGTGCCAGCAGCCTATCTGGACACCTGAACACTGAAGCTTTCTTT
few,NA,TRBV6-5,TRBJ2-6,CASSYSRRSGANVLTF,TGTGCCAGCAGTTACTCACGGCGCTCTGGGGCCAACGTCCTGACTTTC
many,TRBD1,TRBV5-1,TRBJ2-1,CASSVQGVEQFF,TGCGCCAGCAGCGTACAGGGGGTCGAGCAGTTCTTC
NA,NA,TRBV2,TRBJ1-2,CASSEAGGGNYGYTF,TGTGCCAGCAGTGAAGCAGGGGGAGGAAACTATGGCTACACCTTC
NA,NA,TRBV6-1,TRBJ2-4,CASSDAIGAKNIQYF,TGTGCCAGCAGTGACGCGATAGGGGCCAAAAACATTCAGTACTTC
NA,NA,TRBV5-6,TRBJ2-3,CASSLETRSDTDTQYF,TGTGCCAGCAGCTTGGAGACCAGGTCTGACACAGATACGCAGTATTTT
few,NA,TRBV29-1,TRBJ2-1,CSVVSGSYNEQFF,TGCAGCGTTGTATCGGGTTCCTACAATGAGCAGTTCTTC
NA,NA,TRBV5-1,TRBJ2-4,CASSVDTLQNIQYF,TGCGCCAGCAGCGTTGACACCCTCCAAAACATTCAGTACTTC
few,NA,TRBV30,TRBJ2-3,CAWSVHTQYF,TGTGCCTGGAGTGTACATACGCAGTATTTT
NA,NA,TRBV15,TRBJ1-1,CATSRGGIRGTEAFF,TGTGCCACCAGCAGAGGGGGAATCCGGGGCACTGAAGCTTTCTTT
NA,TRBD2,TRBV9,TRBJ2-3,CASSVPLAGGTDTQYF,TGTGCCAGCAGCGTCCCACTAGCGGGGGGCACAGATACGCAGTATTTT
NA,TRBD1,TRBV6-5,TRBJ1-2,CASPTRDRGLGDGYTF,TGTGCCAGCCCCACCCGGGACAGGGGGCTAGGTGATGGCTACACCTTC
few,NA,TRBV16,TRBJ1-1,CASSHSPTGNTEAFF,TGTGCCAGCAGCCATTCTCCGACAGGTAACACTGAAGCTTTCTTT
NA,NA,TRBV9,TRBJ1-1,CASSQTGAVEAFF,TGTGCCAGCAGCCAAACGGGGGCTGTTGAAGCTTTCTTT
NA,NA,TRBV15,TRBJ1-4,CATSRDDRDIDGKLFF,TGTGCCACCAGCAGGGATGACCGGGACATAGATGGAAAACTGTTTTTT
NA,NA,TRBV30,TRBJ2-1,CAWSVHGNEQFF,TGTGCCTGGAGTGTACACGGCAATGAGCAGTTCTTC
few,NA,TRBV6-1,TRBJ2-1,CASNSVYEQFF,TGTGCCAGCAATTCTGTTTATGAGCAGTTCTTC
NA,TRBD1,TRBV20-1,TRBJ2-1,CSAKQGEEQFF,TGCAGTGCTAAGCAGGGGGAGGAGCAGTTCTTC
NA,NA,TRBV20-1,TRBJ2-7,CSAREASELPYEQYF,TGCAGTGCTAGAGAAGCGTCTGAGCTGCCCTACGAGCAGTACTTC
few,NA,TRBV6-1,TRBJ2-5,CASSDRTHGVTQYF,TGTGCCAGCAGTGACAGAACACACGGGGTGACCCAGTACTTC
few,TRBD2,TRBV11-2,TRBJ2-2,CASSLAVAGGPNDGELFF,TGTGCCAGCAGCTTAGCAGTCGCGGGAGGGCCCAATGACGGGGAGCTGTTTTTT
NA,TRBD1,TRBV27,TRBJ2-5,CASRTGGAETQYF,TGTGCCAGCAGGACAGGGGGCGCAGAGACCCAGTACTTC
few,NA,TRBV5-1,TRBJ1-1,CASSLKRDTEAFF,TGCGCCAGCAGCTTAAAGAGGGACACTGAAGCTTTCTTT
NA,NA,TRBV12-3/TRBV12-4,TRBJ2-1,CASSLSGEQFF,TGTGCCAGCAGCCTCTCAGGGGAGCAGTTCTTC
few,NA,TRBV4-1,TRBJ1-4,CASSQVQGPNEKLFF,TGCGCCAGCAGCCAAGTCCAGGGCCCTAATGAAAAACTGTTTTTT
NA,TRBD1,TRBV24-1,TRBJ2-2,CATSDYRGRTGELFF,TGTGCCACCAGTGACTACAGGGGGAGGACCGGGGAGCTGTTTTTT
few,NA,TRBV7-2,TRBJ2-3,CASSPHTDTQYF,TGTGCCAGCAGCCCGCATACGGATACGCAGTATTTT